These T cell receptor beta chains were read from a single sample in a study of blood T cell repertoires in COVID-19. The table came from immunoSEQ multiplex PCR; TCRdb's copy has only in-frame clones and leaves some out. The table records 150,000 to 200,000 clones, roughly three quarters of them present only once. Material for sequencing was peripheral blood. The receptors were gathered from a man in his fifties or sixties with active or convalescent COVID-19. Both conserved end residues are part of each CDR3.

v_call | cdr3_aa
TRBV6-5 | CASSYTAGQETQYF
TRBV27 | CASRTATDTQYF
TRBV12-3/TRBV12-4 | CASSLQGQDTQYF
TRBV28 | CASSPPGGRAGSYEQFF
TRBV10-3 | CAISDGRGYEKLFF
TRBV6-6 | CASSYDGNQPQHF
TRBV28 | CASSLSLQGSGYTF
TRBV27 | CASSFGRLSGEQYF
TRBV2 | CASSVLAGNTGELFF
TRBV4-2 | CASSQGIGGRGRDTQYF
TRBV28 | CATETGTPYEQYF
TRBV28 | CASSFSSLLAGESNTGELFF
TRBV16 | CASSQQGGQPQHF
TRBV2 | CASKGVAGEGTGELFF
TRBV18 | CASSPGAGGYEQYF
TRBV28 | CASRASGRADTQYF
TRBV19 | CASSGTGVKSQHF
TRBV4-2 | CASSQGSGGKSTDTQYF
TRBV30 | CAWSKGGDSYEQYF
TRBV19 | CASSIKGPGGRETQYF
TRBV5-4 | CASSLIAGGRYEQYF
TRBV5-4 | CASSLAGGRGAYEQYF
TRBV7-2 | CASSPLGTASYEQYF
TRBV24-1 | CATSARLAGVMRTDTQYF
TRBV2 | CASRDRGVREQYF
TRBV28 | CASRQGTVETQYF
TRBV2 | CASSPSGNTEAFF
TRBV2 | CASSLSTNSQETQYF
TRBV19 | CASSTQRISRSGANVLTF
TRBV20-1 | CSSSQSDTQYF
TRBV18 | CASSPSQNEKLFF
TRBV7-2 | CASSLAPRGFGTDTQYF
TRBV5-1 | CASSGITSGGPNEQFF
TRBV28 | CASSQLAGAFHEQFF
TRBV27 | CASSLGQGWTDTQYF
TRBV6-2/TRBV6-3 | CASSYHGQDEKLFF
TRBV9 | CASSEQGGSGYSPLHF
TRBV25-1 | CASSESSGGSYEQYF